A single sample is the source of the 28 T cell receptor beta chains below, sequenced in a study of graft-versus-host responses after intestinal transplantation (dated by TCRdb to the early 2020s). In the paper's terms, the time point label means: cells obtained before transplantation from donor or recipient. The library was obtained by the immunoSEQ multiplex PCR assay. Sourced from immuneACCESS, this table was stored by TCRdb with only in-frame sequences that have V and J called. A share of the clones is absent; for the studies checked, an unresolved V gene accounts for under half, and the remainder has no known explanation. The sample contains about 130,000 clones, around 94% of them found a single time. Over 0.15% of the sample belongs to the ten largest clones. These receptors' targets are unknown. The source material was unstimulated CD4+ T cells sorted from spleen or lymph node cells, sampled before intestinal transplant. These TCRs come from a human donor who received an intestinal transplant.

The chain uses TRBV19 and TRBJ1-4, with TRBD1 matching 10 bases. V lost 3 bases to trimming and J lost 7 bases; unmatched junction nucleotides: 2. Germline assignment: CDR1 LNHDA and CDR2 SQIVND (reference sequence). There are 14 residues in the CDR3. In DNA, the CDR3 is TGTGCCAGTAGTATTTGGGACAGGGGTGAAAAACTGTTTTTT. It codes for CASSIWDRGEKLFF.

V gene TRBV11-2 combines with J gene TRBJ1-3; TRBD1 is a possible D gene (6 bases). CDR3 length equals 15 residues. Germline V gene lookup returns CDR1 SGHAT and CDR2 FQNNGV. V was pared by 1 base and J by 0 bases, with 7 bases between. The CDR3, as DNA: TGTGCCAGCAGCTTAGCAGGGGTCTCTGGAAACACCATATATTTT. It encodes CASSLAGVSGNTIYF.

This chain uses TRBV7-9 with TRBJ2-3; D gene uncertain. Germline V gene lookup returns CDR1 SEHNR and CDR2 FQNEAQ (reference sequence). CDR3 length equals 14 residues. The V end lost 1 base, the J end lost 2 bases, and 7 bases lay between the germline ends. Written as DNA, the CDR3 is TGTGCCAGCAGCTTAGGGGTCTCCACAGATACGCAGTATTTT. Its translation: CASSLGVSTDTQYF.

The gene calls are TRBV5-1 and TRBJ2-6, with unresolved D. V was shortened by 7 bases and J by 0 bases, with 8 bases between the two germline ends. This CDR3 spans 14 amino acids. Germline V gene data show CDR1 as SGHRS and CDR2 as YFSETQ. In DNA form, the CDR3 reads TGCGCCAGCGCCAGGACCTCTGGGGCCAACGTCCTGACTTTC. Translation: CASARTSGANVLTF.

The chain carries TRBV10-3 and TRBJ2-1; D not certain. CDR3 size: 15 residues. CDR1 and CDR2 (germline): ENHRY, SYGVKD. Trimming pared 7 bases from V and 9 bases from J, leaving 22 bases between. CDR3 DNA: TGTGCCATCAACCACCTGGGGTTTCGTGATTCTGAGCAGTTCTTC. The encoded protein is CAINHLGFRDSEQFF.

The chain uses TRBV6-5 and TRBJ2-5; D is unresolved. V gave up 6 bases and J gave up 5 bases, with 13 bases separating them. This CDR3 has 13 residues. The V gene's germline CDR1 is MNHEY and CDR2 SVGAGI. CDR3 loop: CASRGGISETQYF. DNA of the CDR3: TGTGCCAGCAGAGGTGGAATTTCGGAGACCCAGTACTTC.

This chain joins TRBV30 and TRBJ1-3; D is undetermined. This CDR3 is built from 14 residues. Germline V gives CDR1 GTSNPN, CDR2 SVGIG (reference sequence). V gave up 4 bases and J gave up 4 bases, with 14 bases separating them. CDR3 protein: CAWNQLPKGNTIYF. CDR3 DNA: TGTGCCTGGAACCAACTACCCAAGGGAAACACCATATATTTT.

This clone was seen only a few times. This chain uses TRBV4-1 with TRBJ1-4; D remains unclear. Trimming cost V 6 bases and J 7 bases, with 12 bases left between them. There are 13 residues in the CDR3. The germline gives CDR1 MGHRA, CDR2 YSYEKL. The chain's CDR3 is CASRPPGGEKLFF. The CDR3 DNA sequence: TGCGCCAGCAGACCTCCTGGTGGTGAAAAACTGTTTTTT.

This chain links TRBV18 with TRBJ2-1; TRBD1 aligns across 7 bases. V lost 4 bases to trimming and J lost 4 bases; unmatched junction nucleotides: 7. This CDR3 comprises 15 residues. CDR1 is KGHSH and CDR2 is LQKENI in the germline V gene. CDR3 amino acids: CASSRTGLAYNEQFF. As DNA, the CDR3 is TGTGCCAGCTCACGGACAGGCTTGGCTTACAATGAGCAGTTCTTC. Drawing the rest from reference TRBV18 and TRBJ2-1, the complete variable domain is NAGVMQNPRHLVRRRGQEARLRCSPMKGHSHVYWYRQLPEEGLKFMVYLQKENIIDESGMPKERFSAEFPKEGPSILRIQQVVRGDSAAYFCASSRTGLAYNEQFFGPGTRLTVL.

The rearrangement uses TRBV5-6 and TRBJ2-1, with D possibly being TRBD1 (5 bases). V dropped 1 base and J dropped 9 bases, with 8 bases sitting between them. Germline loops: CDR1 SGHDT, CDR2 YYEEEE. The CDR3 sequence is 12 residues long. In DNA, the CDR3 is TGTGCCAGCAGCTTGCTCAGGGCTGAGCAGTTCTTC. Translating gives CASSLLRAEQFF.

This clone was seen a single time. The genes are TRBV20-1 and TRBJ1-2; the D is unclear. V was trimmed by 0 bases and J by 14 bases, leaving 10 bases between them. CDR3 size: 10 residues. Germline V CDR1 and CDR2: DFQATT, SNEGSKA (reference sequence). CDR3 amino acids: CSARDRSETF. The CDR3 region has the DNA TGCAGTGCTAGAGACCGTTCCGAAACCTTC.

The chain has TRBV2 and TRBJ2-3; TRBD1 matches at 9 bases. The CDR3 extends over 18 amino acids. CDR1 is SNHLY and CDR2 is FYNNEI in the germline V gene. V dropped 7 bases and J dropped 4; count of bases not matched to a gene: 18. The CDR3 DNA sequence: TGTGCCAGCACCATGATGGGCCTGGGACAGGGAGGGTCAGATACGCAGTATTTT. Amino acid sequence: CASTMMGLGQGGSDTQYF.

This chain uses TRBV7-9 with TRBJ2-7; 8 positions match TRBD1. The CDR3 extends over 19 amino acids. Germline-derived CDR1 and CDR2 are SEHNR and FQNEAQ (reference sequence). The J segment lost 1 base and the V segment lost 3 bases, leaving 17 bases of the junction unmatched. In DNA form, the CDR3 reads TGTGCCAGCAGCTTTCGGGTTATCCACGACAGGGGTCGTTCCTACGAGCAGTACTTC. Protein product: CASSFRVIHDRGRSYEQYF.

The chain couples TRBV27 to TRBJ2-5, with D perhaps TRBD1 (5 bases). V lost 6 bases to trimming and J lost 4 bases, with 12 bases between them. Germline CDR1 and CDR2: MNHEY and SMNVEV (reference sequence). This CDR3 spans 13 amino acids. The CDR3 sequence: CASRQGYGETQYF. The CDR3 DNA follows: TGTGCCAGCAGGCAGGGCTACGGAGAGACCCAGTACTTC.

The chain employs TRBV5-1 and TRBJ2-2; D gene uncertain. Germline V CDR1 and CDR2: SGHRS, YFSETQ. The ends were cut back, 0 bases at V and 3 bases at J, with 9 bases in the middle. This CDR3 region has 15 residues. The CDR3 nucleotides are TGCGCCAGCAGCTTGGGCTACGGAGACACCGGGGAGCTGTTTTTT. Protein sequence: CASSLGYGDTGELFF.

The chain uses TRBV5-6 and TRBJ1-1; 7 positions agree with TRBD1. Germline loops: CDR1 SGHDT, CDR2 YYEEEE. Trimming at V came to 4 bases and at J to 4 bases, leaving 7 bases not matched to a gene. The CDR3 is 14 amino acids. CDR3 in DNA: TGTGCCAGCAGCCACAGTTACAGGGGCACTGAAGCTTTCTTT. Its translation is CASSHSYRGTEAFF.

J is TRBJ2-3 and V is TRBV6-1, with D possibly being TRBD1 or TRBD2 (5 bases each). V was pared by 2 bases and J by 2 bases, with 11 bases between. Germline CDR1 reads MNHNS; CDR2 reads SASEGT. There are 15 residues in the CDR3. The CDR3 DNA is TGTGCCAGCAGTGAATCGGGGCAATACACAGATACGCAGTATTTT. Residues: CASSESGQYTDTQYF.

CDR3: CASSLEAGGTRANEQYF. For the CDR3, the DNA is TGCGCCAGCAGCTTGGAGGCTGGGGGGACACGGGCTAACGAGCAGTACTTC. The chain recombines TRBV5-1 with TRBJ2-7; either TRBD1 or TRBD2 may fit D (6 bases each). CDR1 SGHRS and CDR2 YFSETQ come from the germline V gene. The V end lost 0 bases, the J end lost 5 bases, and 21 bases lay between the germline ends. This CDR3 comprises 17 residues.

V and J are TRBV5-4 and TRBJ1-3; the D gene is possibly TRBD1 (6 bases). The CDR3 runs to 16 residues. Trimming stripped 4 bases from V and 3 bases from J, with 17 bases between. Germline lookup yields CDR1 SGHNT and CDR2 YYREEE (reference sequence). CDR3 residues: CASSQGQPSLGNTIYF. In DNA form, the CDR3 reads TGTGCCAGCAGCCAAGGACAGCCAAGCCTTGGAAACACCATATATTTT.

The chain couples TRBV5-4 to TRBJ1-2, with 8 bases identical to TRBD1. This CDR3 spans 17 amino acids. V shed 3 bases, J shed 0 bases, and the junction held 10 bases outside the gene matches. CDR1 is SGHNT, CDR2 YYREEE, per germline (reference sequence). Written as DNA, the CDR3 is TGTGCCAGCAGCTCTCCGGGGGGGGACAGGACTAACTATGGCTACACCTTC. The encoded protein is CASSSPGGDRTNYGYTF.

The rearrangement joins TRBV5-1 to TRBJ2-1, with a weak D call TRBD2 (6 bases). Per germline, CDR1 SGHRS and CDR2 YFSETQ. V lost 4 bases and J 0 bases, leaving 11 bases between the germline ends. The CDR3 is 15 amino acids. CDR3 nucleotides: TGCGCCAGCAGCCAGGAGGGGAACTCCTACAATGAGCAGTTCTTC. Translating gives CASSQEGNSYNEQFF. The full variable domain, in which reference TRBV5-1 and TRBJ2-1 provide the parts outside the CDR3, is KAGVTQTPRYLIKTRGQQVTLSCSPISGHRSVSWYQQTPGQGLQFLFEYFSETQRNKGNFPGRFSGRQFSNSRSEMNVSTLELGDSALYLCASSQEGNSYNEQFFGPGTRLTVL.

This clone was counted only a few times. The chain has TRBV11-2 and TRBJ2-7; D remains unclear. Germline CDR1 is SGHAT and CDR2 is FQNNGV. V lost 2 bases and J lost 3, with 2 bases in between. This CDR3 is 11 amino acids long. CDR3 region: CASSLNYEQYF. CDR3 bases: TGTGCCAGCAGCTTAAACTACGAGCAGTACTTC.

The chain employs TRBV6-1 and TRBJ2-4; D is uncertain. Germline V gene sequence: CDR1 MNHNS, CDR2 SASEGT. V was clipped by 5 bases and J by 2 bases, with 10 bases between them. The CDR3 sequence is 14 residues long. The CDR3 nucleotides are TGTGCCAGCAGTCCCCACTCTACCAAAAACATTCAGTACTTC. Protein sequence: CASSPHSTKNIQYF.

This chain connects TRBV23-1 to TRBJ2-7; TRBD1 aligns across 7 bases. TRBV23-1 falls under the ORF class, with uncertain function. The CDR3 is 14 amino acids. Trimming took 2 bases from V and 2 from J; bases not matched to a gene: 3. In DNA, the CDR3 is TGCGCCAGCAGTCAAGTGGACAGGCCCTACGAGCAGTACTTC. Translating it yields CASSQVDRPYEQYF.

The chain recombines TRBV5-1 with TRBJ1-1; D is ambiguous. Between the trimmed V and J ends, which lost 6 bases and 0 bases, there was a span of 9 bases. CDR3 length: 13 amino acids. CDR1 is SGHRS and CDR2 is YFSETQ in the germline V gene. The CDR3 loop reads CASKQDLNTEAFF. The DNA of the CDR3 is TGCGCCAGCAAACAAGACTTGAACACTGAAGCTTTCTTT.

This chain uses TRBV12-5 with TRBJ1-3; D is unclear. This CDR3 region has 18 residues. From germline, CDR1 is LGHNT and CDR2 FRNRAP. V lost 2 bases and J 0 bases, leaving 17 bases between the germline ends. This chain's CDR3 is CASGLTLAGAGSGNTIYF. The DNA for the CDR3 is TGTGCTAGTGGTTTGACCCTCGCCGGTGCTGGCTCTGGAAACACCATATATTTT.

The rearrangement links TRBV14 to TRBJ1-4, with D unresolved. The CDR3 contains 15 residues. Trimming took 4 bases from V and 5 from J, leaving 14 bases between them. Germline V lookup: CDR1 SGHDN, CDR2 FVKESK. Here the CDR3 reads CASSPLAGRNEKLFF. In nucleotides, the CDR3 is TGTGCCAGCAGCCCGTTGGCAGGACGAAATGAAAAACTGTTTTTT.

The chain joins TRBV11-2 to TRBJ2-7; D gene uncertain. Germline loops: CDR1 SGHAT, CDR2 FQNNGV. The CDR3 spans 13 residues. V dropped 4 bases and J dropped 0 bases, with 7 bases sitting between them. CDR3 nucleotide sequence: TGTGCCAGCAGCTCCTACTCCTCCTACGAGCAGTACTTC. As protein: CASSSYSSYEQYF.